This T cell receptor beta chain was recorded in a study of blood T cell repertoires in COVID-19. The CDR3 is made up of 18 amino acids. Germline V gene sequence: CDR1 LGHNT, CDR2 FRNRAP. V was pared by 1 base and J by 4 bases, with 10 bases of the junction left unmatched. The data were produced by immunoSEQ multiplex PCR, yet TCRdb's version contains in-frame clones alone and is incomplete. The table records hundreds of thousands of clones, around nine tenths of them present only once. The study drew participants aged about 18 to 89 years from 20 to 30 US areas. Categorization into cohorts depended on clinical history that participants reported.

The rearrangement links TRBV12-5 to TRBJ2-3, with 11 bases matching TRBD2. The sequenced sample consisted of PBMCs or T cells enriched from blood (not recorded which). This receptor was obtained from a woman in her fifties or sixties with acute COVID-19. CDR3 residues: CASGLELTSGITADTQYF. The DNA for the CDR3 is TGTGCTAGTGGTTTGGAGCTGACTAGCGGGATAACGGCAGATACGCAGTATTTT.